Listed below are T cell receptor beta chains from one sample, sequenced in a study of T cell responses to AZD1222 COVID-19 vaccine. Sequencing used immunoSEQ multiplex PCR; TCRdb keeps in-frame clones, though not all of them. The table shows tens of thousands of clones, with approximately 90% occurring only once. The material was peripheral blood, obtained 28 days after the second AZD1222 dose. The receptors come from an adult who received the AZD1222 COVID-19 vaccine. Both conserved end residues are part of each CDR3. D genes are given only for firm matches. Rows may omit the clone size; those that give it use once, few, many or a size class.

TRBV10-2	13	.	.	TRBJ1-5	TGCGCCAGCAGTGATTCCTTATACCAGCCCCAGCATTTT	CASSDSLYQPQHF
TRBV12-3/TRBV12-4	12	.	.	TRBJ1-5	TGTGCCAGCAGCCCACCAAATCAGCCCCAGCATTTT	CASSPPNQPQHF
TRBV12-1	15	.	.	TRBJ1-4	TGTGCCAGCTACGGGACAGTGGAACGAAATGAAAAACTGTTTTTT	CASYGTVERNEKLFF
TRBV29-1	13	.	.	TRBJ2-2	TGCAGCGTTGTGGGGTGGGTCACCGGGGAGCTGTTTTTT	CSVVGWVTGELFF
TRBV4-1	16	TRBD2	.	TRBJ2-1	TGCGCCAGCAGCCCGCGACTAGCGGGGGGGTGGTATGAGCAGTTCTTC	CASSPRLAGGWYEQFF
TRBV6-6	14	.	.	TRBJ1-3	TGTGCCAGCAATAACCAGGGGTATGGAAACACCATATATTTT	CASNNQGYGNTIYF
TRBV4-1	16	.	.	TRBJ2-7	TGCGCCAGCAGCCACTCTACTAGCACCGGCTCCTACGAGCAGTACTTC	CASSHSTSTGSYEQYF
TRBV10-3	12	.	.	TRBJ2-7	TGTGCCATCAAGGACAAATTCTACGAGCAGTACTTC	CAIKDKFYEQYF
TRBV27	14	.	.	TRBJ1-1	TGTGCCAGCAGTTTTGCGGGGGGGGACACTGAAGCTTTCTTT	CASSFAGGDTEAFF
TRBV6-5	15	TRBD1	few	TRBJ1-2	TGTGCCAGCAACTTAAACCAGGGGGGGGACTATGGCTACACCTTC	CASNLNQGGDYGYTF